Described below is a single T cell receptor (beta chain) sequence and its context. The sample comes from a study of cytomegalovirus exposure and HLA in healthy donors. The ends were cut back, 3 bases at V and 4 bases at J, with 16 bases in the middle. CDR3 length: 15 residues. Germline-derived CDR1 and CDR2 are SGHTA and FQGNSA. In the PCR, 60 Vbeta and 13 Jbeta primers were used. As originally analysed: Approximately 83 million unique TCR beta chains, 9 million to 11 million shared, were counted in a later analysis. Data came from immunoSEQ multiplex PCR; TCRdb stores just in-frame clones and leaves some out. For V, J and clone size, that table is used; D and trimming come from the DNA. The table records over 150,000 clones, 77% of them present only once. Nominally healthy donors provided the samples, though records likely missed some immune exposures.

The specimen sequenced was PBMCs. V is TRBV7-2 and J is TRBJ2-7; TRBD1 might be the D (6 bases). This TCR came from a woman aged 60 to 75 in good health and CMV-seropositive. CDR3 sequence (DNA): TGTGCCAGCAGCTTGTCTAGGGGGTCGATATACGAGCAGTACTTC. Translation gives CASSLSRGSIYEQYF.